These T cell receptor beta chains were read from a single sample in a study of T cells in Graves' hyperthyroidism and ophthalmopathy. MiXCR was run by TCRdb on the multiplex PCR reads, yielding one entry per CDR3 protein. The sample consists of approximately 610,000 distinct CDR3 sequences, approximately 14% of them appearing once. Specimen: blood. These receptors originate from a woman between 40 and 50 years old with Graves' ophthalmopathy. Each CDR3 is given with its conserved first and last residue. The D gene is left open where the match is weak.

length: 15
J: TRBJ1-6
D: NA
V: TRBV27
CDR3: CASRWGGDYNSPLHF

length: 15
J: TRBJ2-2
D: NA
V: TRBV5-1
CDR3: CASSPGSSNTGELFF

length: 16
J: TRBJ2-5
D: TRBD1
V: TRBV7-9
CDR3: CASSFPAGQEQETQYF

length: 12
J: TRBJ2-5
D: NA
V: TRBV7-9
CDR3: CASSSGLPSQYF

length: 12
J: TRBJ2-7
D: NA
V: TRBV25-1
CDR3: CASSPEGLQQYF

length: 14
J: TRBJ1-1
D: NA
V: TRBV19
CDR3: CATSYAGRGPEAFF

length: 13
J: TRBJ2-2
D: NA
V: TRBV12-5
CDR3: CASGPDVTGELFF

length: 17
J: TRBJ2-7
D: TRBD2
V: TRBV2
CDR3: CATGKKLREGNIYEQYF

length: 13
J: TRBJ2-7
D: NA
V: TRBV6-1
CDR3: CASRPGVSYEQYF

length: 16
J: TRBJ1-3
D: NA
V: TRBV12-3/TRBV12-4
CDR3: CASSLRGSSSGNTIYF

length: 14
J: TRBJ2-7
D: NA
V: TRBV6-5
CDR3: CASSYVGTSYEQYF

length: 13
J: TRBJ2-2
D: NA
V: TRBV12-3/TRBV12-4
CDR3: CASSLDEAGELFF

length: 15
J: TRBJ2-7
D: TRBD2
V: TRBV2
CDR3: CASRDPGLNPGEQYF

length: 12
J: TRBJ2-4
D: NA
V: TRBV11-2
CDR3: CASSFDHSIQYF

length: 19
J: TRBJ2-3
D: TRBD2
V: TRBV25-1
CDR3: CASSAPGLAGEKGTDTQYF

length: 16
J: TRBJ1-5
D: TRBD1
V: TRBV20-1
CDR3: CSARDRQGFSNQPQHF

length: 14
J: TRBJ2-7
D: TRBD1
V: TRBV12-3/TRBV12-4
CDR3: CASSSLDREHEQYF

length: 13
J: TRBJ1-1
D: NA
V: TRBV28
CDR3: CASSSNFNTEAFF